This TCR beta chain came from a study of OX40 agonist ivuxolimab in advanced cancers. The CDR3 sequence is 12 residues long. Sequencing used immunoSEQ multiplex PCR; TCRdb keeps in-frame clones, though not all of them. The sample records about 94,000 clones, around 87% being singletons. This receptor was taken from an adult with an advanced solid tumor such as melanoma, head and neck, liver or kidney cancer. The sample here was CD4+ or CD8+ T cells sorted from blood, taken in a trial of the OX40 agonist ivuxolimab. The chain joins TRBV21-1 to TRBJ1-2. TRBV21-1 is given as a pseudogene. The CDR3 nucleotides are TGTGCCAGCAGCAAAGAAGGGGAGGGCTACACCTTC. It encodes CASSKEGEGYTF.